The 17 T cell receptor beta chains below come from one sample, sequenced in a study of blood T cells in healthy people across ages. The authors ran a second PCR of about 6 to 11 cycles using a sample-barcoded 5' primer and a J-beta primer mix. TCRdb independently ran MiXCR on the 5' RACE reads; one entry per CDR3 protein. The table has about 900,000 distinct CDR3 sequences, around 68% seen once. Source material: blood. The receptors derive from a man younger than 40 in good health.

This chain connects TRBV7-2 to TRBJ2-7, with D possibly matching TRBD1 (6 bases). Trimming pared 5 bases from V and 4 bases from J, leaving 15 bases between. The CDR3 contains 14 residues. Germline V gene sequence: CDR1 SGHTA, CDR2 FQGNSA. This CDR3 reads CASSVTGTIYEQYF. Here the CDR3 DNA reads TGTGCCAGCAGCGTAACCGGGACAATTTACGAGCAGTACTTC.

The rearrangement links TRBV20-1 to TRBJ2-3; 7 nucleotides match TRBD2. Trimming at V came to 5 bases and at J to 6 bases, leaving 14 bases not matched to a gene. Germline CDR1 is DFQATT and CDR2 is SNEGSKA (reference sequence). The length of the CDR3 is 15 residues. CDR3 bases: TGCAGTGCTGCCTCCTTGGGCGGGGGAGACGATACGCAGTATTTT. It specifies CSAASLGGGDDTQYF.

The genes are TRBV4-3 and TRBJ2-2; D gene uncertain. With 1 base removed from V and 3 bases from J, the gap between germline ends came to 6 bases. The CDR3 extends over 14 amino acids. CDR1 and CDR2 from the germline V gene are LGHNA and YSLEER. The CDR3 protein is CASSQAIYTGELFF. In nucleotides, the CDR3 is TGCGCCAGCAGCCAAGCAATTTACACCGGGGAGCTGTTTTTT.

The count of this clonotype is one. The V call is TRBV6-5, the J call TRBJ1-2; no reliable D call. From germline, CDR1 is MNHEY and CDR2 SVGAGI. The CDR3 has 15 residues. Trimming cost V 0 bases and J 4 bases, with 12 bases left between them. CDR3 region: CASSYSREVGYGYTF. CDR3 nucleotide sequence: TGTGCCAGCAGTTACTCGAGGGAGGTGGGCTATGGCTACACCTTC.

This clonotype was counted ten times or more. V usage is TRBV4-2 and J usage is TRBJ1-5; D not resolved. CDR1 and CDR2 from the germline V gene are LGHNA and YNFKEQ. CDR3 length equals 16 residues. V gave up 0 bases and J gave up 0 bases, with 9 bases separating them. The CDR3 sequence: CASSQDPNYSNQPQHF. CDR3 nucleotide sequence: TGTGCCAGCAGCCAAGATCCCAATTATAGCAATCAGCCCCAGCATTTT.

This clonotype showed up many times. The CDR3 loop reads CSVDSPTGRVEDTQYF. CDR3 sequence (DNA): TGCAGCGTTGATAGTCCGACAGGGAGGGTCGAGGATACGCAGTATTTT. The chain carries TRBV29-1 and TRBJ2-3; the D gene could be TRBD1 or TRBD2 (7 bases each). Germline V gene lookup returns CDR1 SQVTM and CDR2 ANQGSEA. Trimming pared 3 bases from V and 6 bases from J, leaving 22 bases between. The CDR3 loop spans 16 amino acids.

The chain carries TRBV6-6 and TRBJ1-4; 7 nucleotides match TRBD1. CDR3 length equals 13 residues. CDR1 and CDR2 from the germline V gene are MNHNY and SVGAGI (reference sequence). Trimming at V came to 7 bases and at J to 7 bases, leaving 6 bases not matched to a gene. Written as DNA, the CDR3 is TGTGCCAGCACACAGGGGCTAGGTGAAAAACTGTTTTTT. Its protein is CASTQGLGEKLFF.

This clonotype has ten or more counts. The chain joins TRBV10-3 to TRBJ1-2; tentative D call: TRBD1 (6 bases). Germline-derived CDR1 and CDR2 are ENHRY and SYGVKD. The CDR3 covers 13 residues. The V and J ends lost 2 bases and 2 bases respectively, with 6 bases between them. The CDR3 is CAISEQGNYGYTF. CDR3 DNA sequence: TGTGCCATCAGTGAGCAGGGGAACTATGGCTACACCTTC.

The rearrangement links TRBV27 to TRBJ2-1; D unclear. The CDR3 covers 13 residues. Trimming left V 10 bases short and J 0 bases short, with 10 bases between. Germline V gene data show CDR1 as MNHEY and CDR2 as SMNVEV (reference sequence). The CDR3 sequence: CAKAQYSYNEQFF. The CDR3 DNA reads TGTGCCAAGGCGCAGTACTCCTACAATGAGCAGTTCTTC.

This clonotype has just a few counts. The chain combines TRBV29-1 with TRBJ1-4, with D unclear. V shed 6 bases and J shed 7 bases, with 12 bases lying between them. Germline CDR1 is SQVTM and CDR2 is ANQGSEA. CDR3 length: 12 residues. The CDR3 is CSVDEGSEKLFF. CDR3 bases: TGCAGCGTCGACGAGGGAAGTGAAAAACTGTTTTTT.

This clonotype turned up a few times. This chain joins TRBV20-1 and TRBJ2-3; D uncertain. V shed 1 base and J shed 4 bases, with 12 bases lying between them. Germline V gene sequence: CDR1 DFQATT, CDR2 SNEGSKA (reference sequence). The CDR3 sequence is 14 residues long. The CDR3, as DNA: TGCAGTGCTAGAGGACCAAATTTGGCAGATACGCAGTATTTT. Its protein is CSARGPNLADTQYF.

This clonotype has at least ten counts. The rearrangement joins TRBV7-2 to TRBJ2-5; D may be TRBD1 (6 bases). This CDR3 spans 15 amino acids. Trimming stripped 2 bases from V and 5 bases from J, with 15 bases between. CDR1 SGHTA and CDR2 FQGNSA come from the germline V gene. CDR3 amino acids: CASSLQGRVSETQYF. The CDR3 DNA sequence: TGTGCCAGCAGCTTACAGGGGCGAGTATCGGAGACCCAGTACTTC.

Notes on this clonotype: This may be a read error, as it is one base from a much larger clone. The chain uses TRBV6-4 and TRBJ2-1, with D unresolved. CDR3 length equals 13 residues. Germline assignment: CDR1 MRHNA and CDR2 SNTAGT. The CDR3 spells CAGSAGPRSEQFF. CDR3 in DNA: TGTGCCGGCAGTGCCGGCCCCCGGAGCGAGCAGTTCTTC.

In DNA, the CDR3 is TGTGCCAGCAGCCAAGCCGGGACAGGGCAATACGAGCAGTACTTC. Residues: CASSQAGTGQYEQYF. This chain joins TRBV3-1 and TRBJ2-7; 9 nucleotides agree with TRBD1. Germline V gene sequence: CDR1 LGHDT, CDR2 YNNKEL (reference sequence). This CDR3 region has 15 residues. Unmatched junction bases numbered 5, after V lost 1 base and J lost 4 bases.

This clonotype was recorded a few times. The rearrangement links TRBV6-1 to TRBJ2-1; D unresolved. This CDR3 has 15 residues. The germline V and J ends were trimmed by 2 bases and 6 bases, with 14 bases remaining between them. Germline V gene lookup returns CDR1 MNHNS and CDR2 SASEGT. This chain's CDR3 is CASSETSADFNEQFF. The CDR3 region has the DNA TGTGCCAGCAGTGAAACGTCAGCCGATTTCAATGAGCAGTTCTTC.

This clonotype has a handful of counts. J is TRBJ2-3 and V is TRBV9, with 11 bases matching TRBD2. The germline gives CDR1 SGDLS, CDR2 YYNGEE. J lost 6 bases, V lost 4 bases, and 7 bases had no gene match. The CDR3 is 15 amino acids. CDR3 sequence: CASSPGLAAVDTQYF. The DNA for the CDR3 is TGTGCCAGCAGCCCGGGACTAGCGGCAGTGGATACGCAGTATTTT.

The chain is built from TRBV3-1 and TRBJ1-6; D is possibly TRBD1 (6 bases). The CDR3 has 15 amino acids. V gave up 0 bases and J gave up 8 bases, with 11 bases separating them. Looked up from germline, CDR1 is LGHDT and CDR2 is YNNKEL (reference sequence). Here the CDR3 reads CASSQDTQGYSPLHF. As DNA, the CDR3 is TGTGCCAGCAGCCAAGATACTCAGGGGTATTCACCCCTCCACTTT.